This T cell receptor beta chain is from a study of identical twins. Whole-study findings and limits: Low generation-probability sequences were in excess among twin-shared out-of-frame alpha sequences.

Germline V gives CDR1 SGHVS, CDR2 FQNEAQ. The J segment lost 2 bases and the V segment lost 4 bases, leaving 4 bases of the junction unmatched. The CDR3 is 15 amino acids. This clonotype has more than one count but fewer than ten. What it recognizes is unknown. TCRdb independently ran MiXCR on the 5' RACE reads; one entry per CDR3 protein. The sample yields 300,000 to 400,000 distinct CDR3 sequences, more than 9% seen once. This sample was shared with a second study, whose subject was yellow fever vaccine responses in identical twins.

The sample comprised CD8+ T cells sorted from blood. The sequence came from a woman under 30 in good health. The chain combines TRBV7-8 with TRBJ1-5, with 8 bases aligning to TRBD1. The CDR3 sequence: CASSSGTGGNQPQHF. DNA for the CDR3: TGTGCCAGCAGCTCAGGGACAGGAGGCAATCAGCCCCAGCATTTT.